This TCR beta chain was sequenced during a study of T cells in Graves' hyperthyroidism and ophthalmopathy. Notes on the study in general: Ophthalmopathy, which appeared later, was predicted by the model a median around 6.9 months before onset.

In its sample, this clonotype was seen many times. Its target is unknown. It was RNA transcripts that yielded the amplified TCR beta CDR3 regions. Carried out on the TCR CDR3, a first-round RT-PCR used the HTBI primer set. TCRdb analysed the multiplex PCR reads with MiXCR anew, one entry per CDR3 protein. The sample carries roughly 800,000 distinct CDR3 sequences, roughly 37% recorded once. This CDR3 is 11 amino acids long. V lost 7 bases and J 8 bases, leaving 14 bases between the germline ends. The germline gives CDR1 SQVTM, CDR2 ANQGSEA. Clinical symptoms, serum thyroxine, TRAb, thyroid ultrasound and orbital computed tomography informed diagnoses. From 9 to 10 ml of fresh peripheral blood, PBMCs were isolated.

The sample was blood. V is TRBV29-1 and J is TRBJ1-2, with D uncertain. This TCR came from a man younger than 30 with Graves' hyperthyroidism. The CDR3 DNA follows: TGCAGCGCCGCCGGGGAGAGGGGCTACACCTTC. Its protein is CSAAGERGYTF.